This section outlines one T cell receptor beta chain sequence together with its context. The antigen is unknown. The data were taken from a study of monozygotic twins with inflammatory bowel disease. Study-wide results and caveats: Backing was not found for a single strong signal or clonotype associated with IBD.

UMIs bearing a 6-nucleotide sample barcode were added through template switching. TCRdb re-called the 5' RACE reads and gives one entry per CDR3 protein, without DNA. The sample has approximately 400,000 distinct CDR3 sequences. The CDR3 totals 16 residues. This receptor was obtained from a human donor with ulcerative colitis or Crohn's disease, or a healthy co-twin of an affected twin (not recorded which). The rearrangement links TRBV12-3 or TRBV12-4 to TRBJ2-2; without DNA, the TCRdb call of TRBD1 cannot be checked. Material: blood. The CDR3: CASTLRPGHSTGELFF.